This TCR beta chain came from a study of blood T cell repertoires in COVID-19. Looking at the study overall: Spain, Italy and the United States supplied samples that represented acute and convalescent COVID-19. In each case, the material was cDNA or gDNA derived from T cells, B-cell-depleted T cells, or PBMCs.

This CDR3 has 12 residues. Deletions cut 0 bases from V and 11 bases from J, with 8 bases between. CDR1 and CDR2 (germline): MNHEY, SVGAGI. Method: immunoSEQ multiplex PCR; TCRdb's copy keeps in-frame clones and lacks some. The sample carries under 55,000 clones, approximately 80% recorded once. The source of this sequence is a man between 65 and 85 years old with acute or convalescent COVID-19. Sequenced sample: peripheral blood. The chain carries TRBV6-5 and TRBJ2-1, with D perhaps matching TRBD1 (5 bases). The CDR3 region has the DNA TGTGCCAGCAGTTACTCGAAGGGGAAGCAGTTCTTC. It specifies CASSYSKGKQFF.